This TCR beta chain was captured by sequencing in a study of blood T cell repertoires in COVID-19. The overall study: Samples representing acute and convalescent COVID-19 were sourced from the United States, Italy and Spain. Sample material is recorded as cDNA or gDNA derived from T cells, B-cell-depleted T cells, or PBMCs.

In germline, CDR1 is MNHEY, CDR2 SMNVEV (reference sequence). V lost 2 bases to trimming and J lost 0 bases, with 14 bases between them. The CDR3 loop spans 16 amino acids. In the study's own analysis: Cell counts per sample came from amplifying reference gene primers. Sequencing used immunoSEQ multiplex PCR; TCRdb keeps in-frame clones, though not all of them. D and trimming come from the DNA, and the V and J calls and clone size come from that table. The sample consists of approximately 130,000 clones, around three quarters of them appearing once. The clonotype comes from a human donor in a cohort sampled during active COVID-19. Input material: peripheral blood. The J gene is TRBJ2-7, the V gene TRBV27; D is perhaps TRBD2 (5 bases). The CDR3 spells CASSLRETSPSYEQYF. For the CDR3, the DNA is TGTGCCAGCAGTTTACGGGAAACCTCCCCCTCCTACGAGCAGTACTTC.